The rows below give T cell receptor beta chains drawn from one sample of a study of early T cells in non-severe SARS-CoV-2 infection. TCRdb independently ran MiXCR on the 5' RACE reads; one entry per CDR3 protein. The data show 56,000 or so distinct CDR3 sequences, with 7% to 10% seen just once and around 4.5% held by the top ten. Sequencing was performed on whole blood. Every receptor here comes from an adult who was a healthcare worker with PCR-confirmed SARS-CoV-2 infection or an uninfected control (not recorded which). The CDR3 runs from the conserved cysteine through the conserved F or W.

J gene: TRBJ1-5; V gene: TRBV20-1; CDR3 protein: CSARGGGSNQPQHF
J gene: TRBJ1-5; V gene: TRBV14; CDR3 protein: CASTRSIDRGQYSNQPQHF
J gene: TRBJ2-2; V gene: TRBV18; CDR3 protein: CASSELAVEDTGELFF
J gene: TRBJ2-1; V gene: TRBV4-1; CDR3 protein: CASSQTSGSYNEQFF
J gene: TRBJ2-2; V gene: TRBV25-1; CDR3 protein: CASSEVTGELFF
J gene: TRBJ2-3; V gene: TRBV20-1; CDR3 protein: CSASGLAGPSNTQYF
J gene: TRBJ2-5; V gene: TRBV9; CDR3 protein: CASSVDGRVGQETQYF
J gene: TRBJ1-5; V gene: TRBV6-6; CDR3 protein: CASSLYRGLSNQPQHF
J gene: TRBJ2-1; V gene: TRBV19; CDR3 protein: CASSRTSRSYNEQFF
J gene: TRBJ2-2; V gene: TRBV28; CDR3 protein: CASNLYGELFF
J gene: TRBJ2-7; V gene: TRBV5-4; CDR3 protein: CASSEGQGPYEQYF
J gene: TRBJ2-7; V gene: TRBV11-2; CDR3 protein: CASSLLAGGSYEQYF
J gene: TRBJ2-3; V gene: TRBV30; CDR3 protein: CAWGTGSTDTQYF
J gene: TRBJ2-2; V gene: TRBV11-2; CDR3 protein: CASSFGTANTGELFF
J gene: TRBJ2-1; V gene: TRBV4-1; CDR3 protein: CASSQVGVINEQFF
J gene: TRBJ2-1; V gene: TRBV4-1; CDR3 protein: CASSQERGTEQFF
J gene: TRBJ2-1; V gene: TRBV2; CDR3 protein: CASSEEKAVYNEQFF
J gene: TRBJ2-7; V gene: TRBV27; CDR3 protein: CAAELVSEQYF
J gene: TRBJ2-1; V gene: TRBV12-5; CDR3 protein: CASAGFSEQFF
J gene: TRBJ2-3; V gene: TRBV20-1; CDR3 protein: CSARIPAGSTDTQYF
J gene: TRBJ2-6; V gene: TRBV20-1; CDR3 protein: CSASRRYSGANVLTF
J gene: TRBJ2-7; V gene: TRBV20-1; CDR3 protein: CSARGRPSYEQYF
J gene: TRBJ1-5; V gene: TRBV24-1; CDR3 protein: CATSDGNNQPQHF
J gene: TRBJ2-1; V gene: TRBV11-2; CDR3 protein: CASASIASYNEQFF
J gene: TRBJ2-7; V gene: TRBV7-2; CDR3 protein: CASSPSRGLGAYEQYF
J gene: TRBJ2-5; V gene: TRBV11-2; CDR3 protein: CASSSRTGLETQYF
J gene: TRBJ1-1; V gene: TRBV2; CDR3 protein: CASSPEGGTEAFF
J gene: TRBJ2-4; V gene: TRBV19; CDR3 protein: CASSPTGVAKNIQYF
J gene: TRBJ2-7; V gene: TRBV11-2; CDR3 protein: CASSLVSNSYEQYF
J gene: TRBJ2-7; V gene: TRBV4-1; CDR3 protein: CASSQTSGKIREQYF
J gene: TRBJ2-5; V gene: TRBV9; CDR3 protein: CASSPRGAGDQETQYF